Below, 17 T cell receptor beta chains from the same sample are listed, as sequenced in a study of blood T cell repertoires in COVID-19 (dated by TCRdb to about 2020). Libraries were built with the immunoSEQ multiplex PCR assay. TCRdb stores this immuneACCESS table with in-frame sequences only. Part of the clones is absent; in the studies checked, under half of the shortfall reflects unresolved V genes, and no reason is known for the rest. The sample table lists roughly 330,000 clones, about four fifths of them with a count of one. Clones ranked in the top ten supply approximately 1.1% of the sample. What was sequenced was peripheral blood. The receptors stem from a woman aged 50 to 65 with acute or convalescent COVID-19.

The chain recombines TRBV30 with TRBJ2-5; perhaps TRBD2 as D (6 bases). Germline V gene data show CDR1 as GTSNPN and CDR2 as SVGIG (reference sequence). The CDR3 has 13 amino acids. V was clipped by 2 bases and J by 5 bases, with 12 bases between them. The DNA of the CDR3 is TGTGCCTGGAGTATTAGCGGACGTGAGACCCAGTACTTC. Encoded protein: CAWSISGRETQYF.

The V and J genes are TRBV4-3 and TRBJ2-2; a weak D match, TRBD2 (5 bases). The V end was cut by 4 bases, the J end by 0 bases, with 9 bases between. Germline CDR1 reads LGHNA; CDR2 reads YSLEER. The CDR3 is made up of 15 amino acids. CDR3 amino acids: CASSLGSANTGELFF. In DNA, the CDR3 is TGCGCCAGCAGCCTAGGGAGCGCGAACACCGGGGAGCTGTTTTTT.

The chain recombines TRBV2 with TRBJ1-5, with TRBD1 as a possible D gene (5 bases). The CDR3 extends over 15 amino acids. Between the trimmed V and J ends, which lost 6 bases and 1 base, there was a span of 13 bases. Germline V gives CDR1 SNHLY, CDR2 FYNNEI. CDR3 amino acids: CASSLSRASNQPQHF. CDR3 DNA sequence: TGTGCCAGCAGCCTCTCCAGGGCAAGCAATCAGCCCCAGCATTTT.

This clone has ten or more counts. The CDR3 DNA reads as TGCAGCGTTCGCGTGGCAGCGCTAGATCAGCCCCAGCATTTT. Translated, it gives CSVRVAALDQPQHF. The chain recombines TRBV29-1 with TRBJ1-5; D call uncertain. The CDR3 covers 14 residues. Germline V CDR1 and CDR2: SQVTM, ANQGSEA. The germline V and J ends were trimmed by 5 bases and 5 bases, with 16 bases remaining between them.

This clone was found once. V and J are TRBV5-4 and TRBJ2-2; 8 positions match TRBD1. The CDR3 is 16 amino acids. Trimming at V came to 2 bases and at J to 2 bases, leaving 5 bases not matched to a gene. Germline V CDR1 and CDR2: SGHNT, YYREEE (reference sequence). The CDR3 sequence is CASSFGGQDNTGELFF. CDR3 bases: TGTGCCAGCAGCTTTGGGGGACAGGACAACACCGGGGAGCTGTTTTTT. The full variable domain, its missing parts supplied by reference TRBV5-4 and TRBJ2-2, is ETGVTQSPTHLIKTRGQQVTLRCSSQSGHNTVSWYQQALGQGPQFIFQYYREEENGRGNFPPRFSGLQFPNYSSELNVNALELDDSALYLCASSFGGQDNTGELFFGEGSRLTVL.

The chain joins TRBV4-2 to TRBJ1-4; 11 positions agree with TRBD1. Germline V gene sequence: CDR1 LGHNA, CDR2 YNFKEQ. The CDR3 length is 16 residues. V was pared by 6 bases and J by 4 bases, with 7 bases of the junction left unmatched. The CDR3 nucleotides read TGTGCCAGCAGGATTCCGGGACAGGGGGTTAATGAAAAACTGTTTTTT. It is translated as CASRIPGQGVNEKLFF.

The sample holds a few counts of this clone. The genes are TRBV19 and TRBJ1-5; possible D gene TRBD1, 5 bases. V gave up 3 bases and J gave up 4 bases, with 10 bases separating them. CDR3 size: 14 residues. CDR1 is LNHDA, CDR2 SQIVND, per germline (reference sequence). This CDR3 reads CASSIKTENQPQHF. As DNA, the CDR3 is TGTGCCAGTAGTATTAAGACAGAAAATCAGCCCCAGCATTTT.

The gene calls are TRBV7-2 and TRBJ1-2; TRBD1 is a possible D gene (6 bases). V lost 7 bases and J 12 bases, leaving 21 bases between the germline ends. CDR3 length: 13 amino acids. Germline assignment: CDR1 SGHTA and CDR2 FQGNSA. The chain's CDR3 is CASNNPPGQLNTF. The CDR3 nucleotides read TGTGCCAGCAACAACCCACCGGGACAACTCAACACCTTC.

The CDR3 reads CASSLDRENYTF. The CDR3 DNA is TGTGCCAGCAGCTTGGACAGGGAGAACTACACCTTC. The chain carries TRBV3-1 (or the pseudogene TRBV3-2) and TRBJ1-2; TRBD1 matches 8 bases. The CDR3 extends over 12 amino acids. The germline V gene encodes CDR1 LGHDT and CDR2 YNNKEL (reference sequence). V was clipped by 5 bases and J by 10 bases; unmatched bases: 6.

The CDR3 nucleotides are TGTGCCAGCAGCGACAGGGGGGAGGCAAACACCATATATTTT. Encoded protein: CASSDRGEANTIYF. The rearrangement uses TRBV9 and TRBJ1-3; 8 bases are a match to TRBD1. Germline V CDR1 and CDR2: SGDLS, YYNGEE. Trimming at V came to 3 bases and at J to 6 bases, leaving 5 bases not matched to a gene. CDR3 length: 14 amino acids.

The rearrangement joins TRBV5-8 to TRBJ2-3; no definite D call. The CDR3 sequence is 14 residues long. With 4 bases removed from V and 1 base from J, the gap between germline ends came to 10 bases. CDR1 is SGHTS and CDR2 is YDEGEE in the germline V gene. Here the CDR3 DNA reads TGTGCCAGCAGCCGGGTTGAGGGCACAGATACGCAGTATTTT. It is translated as CASSRVEGTDTQYF.

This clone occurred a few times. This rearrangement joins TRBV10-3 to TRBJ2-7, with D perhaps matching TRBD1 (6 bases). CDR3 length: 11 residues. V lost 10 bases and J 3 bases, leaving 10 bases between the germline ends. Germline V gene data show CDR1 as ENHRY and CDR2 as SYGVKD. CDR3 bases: TGTGCCACAGGACAGAACTACGAGCAGTACGTC. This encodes CATGQNYEQYV.

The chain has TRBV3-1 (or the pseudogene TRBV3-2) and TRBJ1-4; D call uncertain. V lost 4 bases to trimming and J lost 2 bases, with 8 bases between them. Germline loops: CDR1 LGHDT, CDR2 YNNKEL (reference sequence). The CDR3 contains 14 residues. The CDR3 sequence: CASSPPGTNEKLFF. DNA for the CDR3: TGTGCCAGCAGCCCCCCGGGGACTAATGAAAAACTGTTTTTT.

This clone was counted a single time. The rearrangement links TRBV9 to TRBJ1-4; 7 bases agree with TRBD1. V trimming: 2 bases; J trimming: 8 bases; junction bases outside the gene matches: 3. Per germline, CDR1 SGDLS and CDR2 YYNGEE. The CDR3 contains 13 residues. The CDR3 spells CASSVRTGEKLFF. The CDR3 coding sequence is TGTGCCAGCAGCGTTAGGACAGGCGAAAAACTGTTTTTT. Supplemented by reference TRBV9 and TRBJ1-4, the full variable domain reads DSGVTQTPKHLITATGQRVTLRCSPRSGDLSVYWYQQSLDQGLQFLIQYYNGEERAKGNILERFSAQQFPDLHSELNLSSLELGDSALYFCASSVRTGEKLFFGSGTQLSVL.

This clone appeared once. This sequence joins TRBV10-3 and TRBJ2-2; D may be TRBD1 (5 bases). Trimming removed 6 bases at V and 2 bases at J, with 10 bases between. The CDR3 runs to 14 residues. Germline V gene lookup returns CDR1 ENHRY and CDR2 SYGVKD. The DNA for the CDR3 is TGTGCCATCAGAAAGGGGTCTAACACCGGGGAGCTGTTTTTT. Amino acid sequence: CAIRKGSNTGELFF.

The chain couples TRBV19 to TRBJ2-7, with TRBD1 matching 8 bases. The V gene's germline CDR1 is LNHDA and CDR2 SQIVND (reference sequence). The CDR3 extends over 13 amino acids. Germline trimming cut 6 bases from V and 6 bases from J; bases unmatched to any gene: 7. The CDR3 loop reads CASSRQGSSEQYV. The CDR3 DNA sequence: TGTGCCAGTAGCAGACAGGGGTCGAGCGAGCAGTACGTC.

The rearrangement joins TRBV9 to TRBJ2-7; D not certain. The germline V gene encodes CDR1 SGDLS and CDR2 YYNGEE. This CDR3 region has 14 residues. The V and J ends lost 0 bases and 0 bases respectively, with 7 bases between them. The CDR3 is CASSVEKSSYEQYF. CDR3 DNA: TGTGCCAGCAGCGTAGAAAAGAGCTCCTACGAGCAGTACTTC.